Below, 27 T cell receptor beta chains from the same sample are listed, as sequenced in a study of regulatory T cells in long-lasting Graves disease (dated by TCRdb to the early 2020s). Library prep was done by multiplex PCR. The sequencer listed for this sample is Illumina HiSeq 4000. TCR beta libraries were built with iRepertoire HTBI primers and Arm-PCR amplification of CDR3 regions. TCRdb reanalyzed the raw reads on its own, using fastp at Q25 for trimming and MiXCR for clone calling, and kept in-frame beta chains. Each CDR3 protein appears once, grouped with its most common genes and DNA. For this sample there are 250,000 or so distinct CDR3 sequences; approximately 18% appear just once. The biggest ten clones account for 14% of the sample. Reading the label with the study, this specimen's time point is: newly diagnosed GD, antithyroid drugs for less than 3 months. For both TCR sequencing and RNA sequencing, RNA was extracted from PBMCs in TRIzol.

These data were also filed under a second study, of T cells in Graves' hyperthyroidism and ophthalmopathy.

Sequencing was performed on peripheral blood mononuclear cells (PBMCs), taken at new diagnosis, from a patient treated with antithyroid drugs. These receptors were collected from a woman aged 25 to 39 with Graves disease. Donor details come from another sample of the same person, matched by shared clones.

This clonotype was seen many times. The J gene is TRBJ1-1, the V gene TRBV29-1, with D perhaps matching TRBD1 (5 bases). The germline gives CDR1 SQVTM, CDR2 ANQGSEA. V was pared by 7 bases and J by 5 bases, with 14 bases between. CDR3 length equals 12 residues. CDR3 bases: TGCAGCGGAGGGGACGGAGAGACTGAAGCTTTCTTT. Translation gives CSGGDGETEAFF.

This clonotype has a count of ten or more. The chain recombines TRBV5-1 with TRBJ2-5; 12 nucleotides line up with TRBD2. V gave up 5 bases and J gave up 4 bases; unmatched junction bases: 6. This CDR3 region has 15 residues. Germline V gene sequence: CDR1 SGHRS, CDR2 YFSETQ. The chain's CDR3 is CASRRASGGAETQYF. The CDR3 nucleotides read TGCGCCAGCAGGAGGGCTAGCGGGGGGGCAGAGACCCAGTACTTC.

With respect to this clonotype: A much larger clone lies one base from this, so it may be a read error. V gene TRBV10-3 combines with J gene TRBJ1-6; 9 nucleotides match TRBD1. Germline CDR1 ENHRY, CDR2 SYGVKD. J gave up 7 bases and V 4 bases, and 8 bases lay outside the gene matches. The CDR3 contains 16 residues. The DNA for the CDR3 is TGTGCCATCAGTGGTATCGGCGGGACAGGGAATTCACCCCTCCACTTT. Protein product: CAISGIGGTGNSPLHF.

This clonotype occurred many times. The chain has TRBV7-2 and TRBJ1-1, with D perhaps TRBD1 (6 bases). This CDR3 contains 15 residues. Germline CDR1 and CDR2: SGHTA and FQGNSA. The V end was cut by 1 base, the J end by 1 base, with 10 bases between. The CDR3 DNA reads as TGTGCCAGCAGCTTAGGGGGGGCGGAGAACACTGAAGCTTTCTTT. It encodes CASSLGGAENTEAFF.

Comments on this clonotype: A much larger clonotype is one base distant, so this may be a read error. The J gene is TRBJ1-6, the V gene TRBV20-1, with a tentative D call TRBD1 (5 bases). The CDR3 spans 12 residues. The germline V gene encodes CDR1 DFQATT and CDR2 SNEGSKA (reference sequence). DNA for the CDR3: TGCAGTGTCCAACAGCAGGGCTCACCCTTCCACTTT. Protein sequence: CSVQQQGSPFHF.

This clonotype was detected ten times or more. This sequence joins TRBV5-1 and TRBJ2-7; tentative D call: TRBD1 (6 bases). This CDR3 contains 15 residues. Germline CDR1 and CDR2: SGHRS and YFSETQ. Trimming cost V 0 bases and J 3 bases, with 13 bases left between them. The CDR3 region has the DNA TGCGCCAGCAGCTTGGCGCTAGGGGGTATCTACGAGCAGTACTTC. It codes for CASSLALGGIYEQYF.

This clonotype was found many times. The CDR3 sequence is CASKEGGGGTEAFF. The CDR3, as DNA: TGTGCCAGCAAAGAAGGGGGCGGGGGCACTGAAGCTTTCTTT. V is TRBV2 and J is TRBJ1-1, with TRBD1 identical over 7 bases. CDR1 is SNHLY, CDR2 FYNNEI, per germline. Germline trimming cut 7 bases from V and 4 bases from J; bases unmatched to any gene: 9. The CDR3 runs to 14 residues.

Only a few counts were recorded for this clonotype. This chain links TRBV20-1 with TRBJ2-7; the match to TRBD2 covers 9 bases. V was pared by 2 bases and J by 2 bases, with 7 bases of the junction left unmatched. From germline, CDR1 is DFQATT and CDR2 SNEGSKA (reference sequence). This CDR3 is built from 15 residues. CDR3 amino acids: CSARKAGGNPYEQYF. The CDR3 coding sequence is TGCAGTGCTAGAAAAGCGGGGGGCAACCCCTACGAGCAGTACTTC.

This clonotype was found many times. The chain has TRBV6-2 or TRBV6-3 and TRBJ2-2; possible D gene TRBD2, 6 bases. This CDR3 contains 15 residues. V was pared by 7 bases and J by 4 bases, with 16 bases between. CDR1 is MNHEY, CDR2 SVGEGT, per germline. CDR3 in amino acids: CASTSGSSATGELFF. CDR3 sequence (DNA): TGTGCCAGCACATCCGGGTCTAGCGCCACCGGGGAGCTGTTTTTT.

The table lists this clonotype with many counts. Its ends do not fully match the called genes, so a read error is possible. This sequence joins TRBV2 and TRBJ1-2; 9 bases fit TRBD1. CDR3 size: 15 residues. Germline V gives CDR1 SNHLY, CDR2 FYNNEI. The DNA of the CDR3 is TGTGCCAGCAGCGAAGGGACAGGGCCTTCTGTGGGCTACACCTTC. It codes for CASSEGTGPSVGYTF.

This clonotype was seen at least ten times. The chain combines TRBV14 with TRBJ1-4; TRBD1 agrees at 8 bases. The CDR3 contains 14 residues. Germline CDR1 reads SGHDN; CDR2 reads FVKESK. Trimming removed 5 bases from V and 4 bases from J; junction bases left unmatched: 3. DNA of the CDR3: TGTGCCAGCAGCTCGGGACAGGTTAATGAAAAACTGTTTTTT. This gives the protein CASSSGQVNEKLFF.

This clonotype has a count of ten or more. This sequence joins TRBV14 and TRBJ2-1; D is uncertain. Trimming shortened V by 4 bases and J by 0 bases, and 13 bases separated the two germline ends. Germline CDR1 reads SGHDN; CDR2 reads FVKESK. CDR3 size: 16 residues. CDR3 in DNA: TGTGCCAGCAGCCCCACAAGTTCTGGCTCCTACAATGAGCAGTTCTTC. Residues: CASSPTSSGSYNEQFF.

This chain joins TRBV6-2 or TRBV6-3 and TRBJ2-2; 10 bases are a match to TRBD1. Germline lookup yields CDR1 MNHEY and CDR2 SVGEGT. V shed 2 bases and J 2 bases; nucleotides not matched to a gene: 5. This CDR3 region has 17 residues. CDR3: CASSYRWTGGNTGELFF. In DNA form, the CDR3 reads TGTGCCAGCAGTTACCGCTGGACAGGGGGAAACACCGGGGAGCTGTTTTTT.

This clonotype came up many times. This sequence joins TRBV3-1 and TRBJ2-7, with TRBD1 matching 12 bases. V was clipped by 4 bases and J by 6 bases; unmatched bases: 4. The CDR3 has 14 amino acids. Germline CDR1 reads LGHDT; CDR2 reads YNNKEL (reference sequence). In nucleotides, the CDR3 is TGTGCCAGCAGCCCGAGGGACAGGGGGCGCGAGCAGTACTTC. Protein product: CASSPRDRGREQYF.

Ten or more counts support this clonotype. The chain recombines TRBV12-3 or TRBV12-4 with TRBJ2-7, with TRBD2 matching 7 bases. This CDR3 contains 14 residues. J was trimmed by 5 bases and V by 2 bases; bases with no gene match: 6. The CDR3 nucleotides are TGTGCCAGCAGTTTACCTCCACGGGGGGACGAGCAGTACTTC. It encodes CASSLPPRGDEQYF.

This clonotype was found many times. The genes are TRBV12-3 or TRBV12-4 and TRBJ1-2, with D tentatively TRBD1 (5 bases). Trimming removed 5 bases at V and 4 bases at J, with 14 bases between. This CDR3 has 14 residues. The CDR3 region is CASSQQALGYGYTF. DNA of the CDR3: TGTGCCAGCAGTCAACAGGCTTTAGGCTATGGCTACACCTTC.

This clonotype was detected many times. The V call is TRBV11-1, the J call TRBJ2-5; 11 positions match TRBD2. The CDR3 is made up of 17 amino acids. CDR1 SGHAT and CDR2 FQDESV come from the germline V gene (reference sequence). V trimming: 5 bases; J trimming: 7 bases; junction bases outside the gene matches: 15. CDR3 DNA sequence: TGTGCCAGCAGCCGAACTAGCGGGGGACTACACCCCAGGACCCAGTACTTC. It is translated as CASSRTSGGLHPRTQYF.

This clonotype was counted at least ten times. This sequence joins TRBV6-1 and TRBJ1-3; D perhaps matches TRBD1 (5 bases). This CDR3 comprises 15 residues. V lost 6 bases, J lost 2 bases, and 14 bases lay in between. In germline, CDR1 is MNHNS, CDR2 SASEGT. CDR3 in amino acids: CASRTGDWAGNTIYF. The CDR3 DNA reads TGTGCCAGCAGGACGGGGGATTGGGCTGGAAACACCATATATTTT.

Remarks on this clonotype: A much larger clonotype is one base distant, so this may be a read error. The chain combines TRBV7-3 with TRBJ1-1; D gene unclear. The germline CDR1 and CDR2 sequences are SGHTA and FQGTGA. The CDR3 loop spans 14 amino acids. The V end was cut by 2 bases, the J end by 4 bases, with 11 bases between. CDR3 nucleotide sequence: TGTGCCAGCAGCTTACATCCTGCGAGCACTGAAGCTTTCTTT. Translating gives CASSLHPASTEAFF.

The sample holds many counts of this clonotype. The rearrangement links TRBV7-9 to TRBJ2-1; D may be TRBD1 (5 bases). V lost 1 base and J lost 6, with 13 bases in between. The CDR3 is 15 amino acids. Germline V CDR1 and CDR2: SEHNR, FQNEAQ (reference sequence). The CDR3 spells CASSLGAGSGNEQFF. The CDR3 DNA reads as TGTGCCAGCAGCTTAGGGGCAGGGTCTGGCAATGAGCAGTTCTTC.

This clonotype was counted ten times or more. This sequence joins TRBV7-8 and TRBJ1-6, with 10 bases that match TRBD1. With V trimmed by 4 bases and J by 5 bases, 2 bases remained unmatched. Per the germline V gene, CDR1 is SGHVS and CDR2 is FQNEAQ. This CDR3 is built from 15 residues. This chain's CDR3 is CASSWDRGHNSPLHF. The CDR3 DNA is TGTGCCAGCAGCTGGGACAGGGGCCATAATTCACCCCTCCACTTT.

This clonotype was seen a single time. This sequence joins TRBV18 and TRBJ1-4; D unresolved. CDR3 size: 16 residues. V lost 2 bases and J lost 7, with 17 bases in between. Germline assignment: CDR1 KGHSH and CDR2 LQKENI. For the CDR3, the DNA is TGTGCCAGCTCACCAAGTTCCGGACTAGATCTTGAAAAACTGTTTTTT. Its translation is CASSPSSGLDLEKLFF.

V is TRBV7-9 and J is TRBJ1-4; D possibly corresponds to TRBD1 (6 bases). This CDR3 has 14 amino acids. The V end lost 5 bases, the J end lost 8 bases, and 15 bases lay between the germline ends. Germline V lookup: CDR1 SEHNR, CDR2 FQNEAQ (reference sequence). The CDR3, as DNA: TGTGCCAGCAGCAAGGTGGGGGCCGGCGAAAAACTGTTTTTT. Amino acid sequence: CASSKVGAGEKLFF. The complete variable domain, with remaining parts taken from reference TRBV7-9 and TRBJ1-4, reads DTGVSQNPRHKITKRGQNVTFRCDPISEHNRLYWYRQTLGQGPEFLTYFQNEAQLEKSRLLSDRFSAERPKGSFSTLEIQRTEQGDSAMYLCASSKVGAGEKLFFGSGTQLSVL.

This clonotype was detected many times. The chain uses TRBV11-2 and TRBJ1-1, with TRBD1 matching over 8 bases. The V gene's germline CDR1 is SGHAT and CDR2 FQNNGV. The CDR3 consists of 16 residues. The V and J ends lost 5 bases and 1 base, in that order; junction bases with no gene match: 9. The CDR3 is CASSHPWDRTNTEAFF. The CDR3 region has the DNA TGTGCCAGCAGCCATCCTTGGGACAGGACGAACACTGAAGCTTTCTTT.

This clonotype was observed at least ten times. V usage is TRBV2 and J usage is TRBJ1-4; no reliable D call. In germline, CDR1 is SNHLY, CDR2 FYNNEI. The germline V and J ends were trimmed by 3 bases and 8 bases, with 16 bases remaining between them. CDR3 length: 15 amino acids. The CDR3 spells CASSDLREAREKLFF. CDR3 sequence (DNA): TGTGCCAGCAGTGATTTAAGGGAGGCAAGGGAAAAACTGTTTTTT.

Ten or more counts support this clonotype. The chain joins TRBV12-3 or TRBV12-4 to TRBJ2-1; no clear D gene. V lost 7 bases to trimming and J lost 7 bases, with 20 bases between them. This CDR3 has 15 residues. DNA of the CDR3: TGTGCCAGCACCCCTCCATCCGCAGATTGGAATGAGCAGTTCTTC. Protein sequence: CASTPPSADWNEQFF.

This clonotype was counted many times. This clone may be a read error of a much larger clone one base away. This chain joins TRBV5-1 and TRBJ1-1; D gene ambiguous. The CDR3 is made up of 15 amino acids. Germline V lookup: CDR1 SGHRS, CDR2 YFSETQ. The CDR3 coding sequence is TGCGCCAGCAGCTCTTACGGGATGCAGAACACTGAAACTTTCTTT. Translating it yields CASSSYGMQNTETFF.